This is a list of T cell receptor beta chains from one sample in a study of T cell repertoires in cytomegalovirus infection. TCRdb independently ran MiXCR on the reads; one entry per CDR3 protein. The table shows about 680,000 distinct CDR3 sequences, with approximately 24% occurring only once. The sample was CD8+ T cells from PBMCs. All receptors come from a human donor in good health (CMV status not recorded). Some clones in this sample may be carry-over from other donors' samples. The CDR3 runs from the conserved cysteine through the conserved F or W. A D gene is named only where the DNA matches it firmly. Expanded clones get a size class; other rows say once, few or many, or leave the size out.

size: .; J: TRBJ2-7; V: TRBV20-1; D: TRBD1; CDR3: CSARDWRTGVDEQYF; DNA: TGCAGTGCTAGAGATTGGCGGACAGGGGTCGACGAGCAGTACTTC
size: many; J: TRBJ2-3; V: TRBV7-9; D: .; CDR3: CASSSPNRDSRDTQYF; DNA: TGTGCCAGCAGCTCCCCAAACCGGGACTCCCGGGATACGCAGTATTTT
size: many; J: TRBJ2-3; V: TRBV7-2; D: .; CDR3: CASSLVWGAGDTQYF; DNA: TGTGCCAGCAGCTTAGTTTGGGGTGCTGGAGATACGCAGTATTTT
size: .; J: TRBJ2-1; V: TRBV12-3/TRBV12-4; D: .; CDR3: CASSLNSGTYNEQFF; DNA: TGTGCCAGCAGTTTAAATTCCGGGACCTACAATGAGCAGTTCTTC
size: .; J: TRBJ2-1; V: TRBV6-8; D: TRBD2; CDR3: CASALLATEQFF; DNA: TGTGCCAGCGCCCTACTAGCGACTGAGCAGTTCTTC
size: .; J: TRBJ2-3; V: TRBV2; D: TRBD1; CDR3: CANSFPLDRGGSYTDTQYF; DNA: TGTGCCAACAGTTTTCCCCTGGACAGGGGAGGCTCCTACACAGATACGCAGTATTTT
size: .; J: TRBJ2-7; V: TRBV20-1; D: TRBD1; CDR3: CSARALGQGPSYEQYF; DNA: TGCAGTGCTAGAGCCCTCGGACAGGGACCCTCCTACGAGCAGTACTTC
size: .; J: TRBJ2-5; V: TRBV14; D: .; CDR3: CASSQAIRATKETQYF; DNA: TGTGCCAGCAGCCAAGCGATCAGGGCGACAAAAGAGACCCAGTACTTC
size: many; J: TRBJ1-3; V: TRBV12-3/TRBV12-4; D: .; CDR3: CASSSGSGEYGNTIYF; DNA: TGTGCCAGCAGCTCCGGCTCAGGGGAGTATGGAAACACCATATATTTT
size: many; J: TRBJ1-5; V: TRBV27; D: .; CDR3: CASSPFGRVNNQPQHF; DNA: TGTGCCAGCAGTCCCTTCGGGAGGGTCAACAATCAGCCCCAGCATTTT
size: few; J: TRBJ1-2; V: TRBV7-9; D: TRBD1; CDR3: CASSQGGVDYGYTF; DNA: TGTGCCAGCAGCCAGGGGGGGGTCGATTATGGCTACACCTTC
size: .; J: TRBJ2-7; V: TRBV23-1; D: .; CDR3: CASSQPRGNEQYF; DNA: TGCGCCAGCAGTCAACCACGTGGGAACGAGCAGTACTTC
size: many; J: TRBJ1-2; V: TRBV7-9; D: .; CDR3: CASSLVKGQLYGYTF; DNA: TGTGCCAGCAGCTTAGTGAAAGGACAGCTCTATGGCTACACCTTC
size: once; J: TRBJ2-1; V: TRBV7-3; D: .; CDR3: CASSPQWENEQFF; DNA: TGTGCCAGCAGCCCCCAATGGGAGAATGAGCAGTTCTTC
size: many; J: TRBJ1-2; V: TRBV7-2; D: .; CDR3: CASSFPPMAGDYGYTF; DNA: TGTGCCAGCAGCTTCCCCCCAATGGCAGGGGACTATGGCTACACCTTC
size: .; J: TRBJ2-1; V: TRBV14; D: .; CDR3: CASSHQGPYGNEQFF; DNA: TGTGCCAGCAGCCATCAGGGGCCTTACGGGAATGAGCAGTTCTTC
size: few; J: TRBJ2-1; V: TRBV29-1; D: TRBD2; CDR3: CSVERAGGGNEQFF; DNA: TGCAGCGTTGAAAGAGCGGGGGGGGGAAATGAGCAGTTCTTC
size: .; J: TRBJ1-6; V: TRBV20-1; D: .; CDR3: CSAMKGVSYNSPLHF; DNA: TGCAGTGCTATGAAGGGGGTCTCCTATAATTCACCCCTCCACTTT
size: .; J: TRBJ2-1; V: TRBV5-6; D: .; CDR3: CASSLPRESNEQFF; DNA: TGTGCCAGCAGCTTGCCCAGGGAGAGTAATGAGCAGTTCTTC
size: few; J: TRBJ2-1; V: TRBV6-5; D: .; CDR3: CASSTFLRDEQFF; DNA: TGTGCCAGCAGTACCTTCCTTCGGGATGAGCAGTTCTTC